The T cell receptor beta chain described here comes from a study of identical twins. Findings and limits, study-wide: For out-of-frame alpha sequences shared by twins, low generation probability was in excess. Beta out-of-frame sequences showed weaker excess twin sharing. Whereas memory repertoires showed no such difference, abundant cord blood beta clonotypes carried fewer insertions.

This clonotype was counted ten times or more. Antigen unknown. Only healthy Caucasians were enrolled as donors. V gave up 7 bases and J gave up 6 bases, with 19 bases separating them. The CDR3 runs to 14 residues. Germline loops: CDR1 SGHRS, CDR2 YFSETQ. Using its own MiXCR run on the 5' RACE reads, TCRdb lists one record per CDR3 protein. The sample includes around 250,000 distinct CDR3 sequences, approximately 12% of them seen just once. The same data also contributed to another study, on yellow fever vaccine responses in identical twins.

Sequencing used memory (CD45RO+) T cells sorted from blood. The clonotype was recovered from a woman in her late teens or twenties in good health. This chain joins TRBV5-1 and TRBJ1-2; weak D call: TRBD1 (5 bases). CDR3 coding DNA: TGCGCCAGCGCCGATGGGGGTCTGTCAAATGGCTACACCTTC. Translation: CASADGGLSNGYTF.